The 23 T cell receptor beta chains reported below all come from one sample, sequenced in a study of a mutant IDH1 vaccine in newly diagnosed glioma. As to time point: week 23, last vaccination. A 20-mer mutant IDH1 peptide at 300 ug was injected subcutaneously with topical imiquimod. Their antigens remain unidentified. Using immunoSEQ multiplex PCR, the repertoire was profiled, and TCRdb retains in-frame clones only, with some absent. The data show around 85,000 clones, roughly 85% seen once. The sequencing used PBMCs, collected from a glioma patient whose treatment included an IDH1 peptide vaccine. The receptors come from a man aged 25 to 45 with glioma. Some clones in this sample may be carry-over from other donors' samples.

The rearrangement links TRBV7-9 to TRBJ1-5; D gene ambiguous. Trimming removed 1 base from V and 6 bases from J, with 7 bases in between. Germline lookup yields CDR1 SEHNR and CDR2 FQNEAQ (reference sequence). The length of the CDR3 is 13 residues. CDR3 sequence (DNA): TGTGCCAGCAGCTTAGAAGGAGGTCAGCCCCAGCATTTT. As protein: CASSLEGGQPQHF.

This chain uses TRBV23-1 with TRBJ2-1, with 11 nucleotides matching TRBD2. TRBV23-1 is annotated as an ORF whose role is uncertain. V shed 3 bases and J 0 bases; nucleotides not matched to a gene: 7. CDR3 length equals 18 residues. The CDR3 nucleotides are TGCGCCAGCAGTCATCCCCTAGCGGGAGGTCCCTCCTACAATGAGCAGTTCTTC. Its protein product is CASSHPLAGGPSYNEQFF.

The CDR3 sequence: CASSKQPLSYGYTF. The CDR3 nucleotides read TGTGCCAGTAGTAAACAGCCCCTATCCTATGGCTACACCTTC. The chain has TRBV19 and TRBJ1-2; D is unresolved. CDR1 and CDR2 (germline): LNHDA, SQIVND (reference sequence). The CDR3 is made up of 14 amino acids. V gave up 4 bases and J gave up 4 bases, with 13 bases separating them.

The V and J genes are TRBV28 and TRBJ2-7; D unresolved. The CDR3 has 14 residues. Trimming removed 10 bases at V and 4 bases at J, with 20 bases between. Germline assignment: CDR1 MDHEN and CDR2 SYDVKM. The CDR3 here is CATSGGWSGYEQYF. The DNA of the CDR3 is TGTGCCACCTCTGGTGGGTGGTCCGGATACGAGCAGTACTTC.

CDR3 sequence reads: CASRRGYNEQFF. CDR3 DNA sequence: TGTGCCAGCAGGAGGGGCTACAATGAGCAGTTCTTC. This chain connects TRBV28 to TRBJ2-1; perhaps D is TRBD1 or TRBD2 (5 bases each). Germline assignment: CDR1 MDHEN and CDR2 SYDVKM. The CDR3 is 12 amino acids. The ends were cut back, 6 bases at V and 3 bases at J, with 6 bases in the middle.

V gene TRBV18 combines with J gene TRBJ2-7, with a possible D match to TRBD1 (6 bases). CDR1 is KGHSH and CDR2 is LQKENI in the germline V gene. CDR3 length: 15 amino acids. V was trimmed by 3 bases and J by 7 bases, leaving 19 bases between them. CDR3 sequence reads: CASSPQGRGSWEQYF. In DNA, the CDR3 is TGTGCCAGCTCACCTCAAGGCAGGGGCTCTTGGGAGCAGTACTTC.

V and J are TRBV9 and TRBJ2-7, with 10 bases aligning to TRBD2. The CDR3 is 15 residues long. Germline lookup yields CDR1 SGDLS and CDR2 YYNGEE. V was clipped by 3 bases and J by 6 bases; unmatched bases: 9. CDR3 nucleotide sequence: TGTGCCAGCAGCGGAAGCGGGAGGGCCAGTCGCGAGCAGTACTTC. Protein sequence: CASSGSGRASREQYF.

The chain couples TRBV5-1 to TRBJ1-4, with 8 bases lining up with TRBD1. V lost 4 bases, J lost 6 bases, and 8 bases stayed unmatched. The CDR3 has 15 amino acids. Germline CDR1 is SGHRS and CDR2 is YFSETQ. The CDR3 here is CASSDPTGEDEKLFF. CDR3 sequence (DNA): TGCGCCAGCAGCGACCCGACAGGGGAGGATGAAAAACTGTTTTTT.

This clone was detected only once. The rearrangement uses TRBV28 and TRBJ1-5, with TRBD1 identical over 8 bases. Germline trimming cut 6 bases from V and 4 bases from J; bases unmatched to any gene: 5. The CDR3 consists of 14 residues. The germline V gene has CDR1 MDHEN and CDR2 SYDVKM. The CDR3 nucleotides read TGTGCCAGCAGCGTGACAGGGGAAAATCAGCCCCAGCATTTT. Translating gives CASSVTGENQPQHF.

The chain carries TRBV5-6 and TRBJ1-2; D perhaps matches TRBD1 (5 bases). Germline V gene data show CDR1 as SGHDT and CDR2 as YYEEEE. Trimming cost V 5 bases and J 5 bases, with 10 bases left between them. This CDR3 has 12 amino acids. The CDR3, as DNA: TGTGCCAGCAGTCAGGGCGTTTATGGCTACACCTTC. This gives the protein CASSQGVYGYTF.

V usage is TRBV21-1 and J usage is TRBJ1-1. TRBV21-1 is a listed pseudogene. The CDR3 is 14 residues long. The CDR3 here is CASSRERQNTEAFF. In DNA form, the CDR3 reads TGTGCCAGCAGCAGGGAGCGGCAGAACACTGAAGCTTTCTTT.

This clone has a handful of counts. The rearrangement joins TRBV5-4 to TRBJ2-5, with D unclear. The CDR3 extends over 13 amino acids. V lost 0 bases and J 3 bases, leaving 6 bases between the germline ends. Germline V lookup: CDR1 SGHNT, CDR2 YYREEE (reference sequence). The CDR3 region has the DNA TGTGCCAGCAGCTTGGGCATCGAAGAGACCCAGTACTTC. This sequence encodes CASSLGIEETQYF.

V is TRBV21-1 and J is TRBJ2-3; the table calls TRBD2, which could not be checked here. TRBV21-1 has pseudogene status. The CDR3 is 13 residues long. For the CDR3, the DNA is TGTGCCAGCTTCCGGTCTAGCACAGATACGCAGTATTTT. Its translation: CASFRSSTDTQYF.

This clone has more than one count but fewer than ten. The CDR3 reads CASSEFQAQPQHF. As DNA, the CDR3 is TGTGCCAGCAGTGAATTCCAAGCTCAGCCCCAGCATTTT. The rearrangement joins TRBV2 to TRBJ1-5; D unclear. Germline-derived CDR1 and CDR2 are SNHLY and FYNNEI. The CDR3 has 13 amino acids. With 2 bases removed from V and 6 bases from J, the gap between germline ends came to 8 bases.

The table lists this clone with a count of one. In nucleotides, the CDR3 is TGTGCCAGCTTTGGGGACAGAGAAGGATACGAGCAGTACTTC. Translated: CASFGDREGYEQYF. This chain connects TRBV2 to TRBJ2-7, with 7 positions matching TRBD1. The CDR3 is made up of 14 amino acids. With 8 bases clipped from V and 4 bases from J, the junction kept 11 bases outside the gene matches. Germline CDR1 is SNHLY and CDR2 is FYNNEI. Full variable domain (missing parts from reference TRBV2 and TRBJ2-7): EPEVTQTPSHQVTQMGQEVILRCVPISNHLYFYWYRQILGQKVEFLVSFYNNEISEKSEIFDDQFSVERPDGSNFTLKIRSTKLEDSAMYFCASFGDREGYEQYFGPGTRLTVT.

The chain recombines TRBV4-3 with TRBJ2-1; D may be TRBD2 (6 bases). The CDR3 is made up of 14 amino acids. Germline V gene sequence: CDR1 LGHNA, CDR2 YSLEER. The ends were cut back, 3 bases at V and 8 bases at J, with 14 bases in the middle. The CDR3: CASSHTPLAYEQFF. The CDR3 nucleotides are TGCGCCAGCAGCCACACCCCCCTAGCGTATGAGCAGTTCTTC.

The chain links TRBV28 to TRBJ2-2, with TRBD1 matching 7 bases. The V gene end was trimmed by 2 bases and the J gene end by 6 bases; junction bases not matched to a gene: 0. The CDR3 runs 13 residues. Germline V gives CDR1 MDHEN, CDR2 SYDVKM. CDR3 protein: CASSLQGAGELFF. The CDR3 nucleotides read TGTGCCAGCAGTTTACAGGGGGCCGGGGAGCTGTTTTTT.

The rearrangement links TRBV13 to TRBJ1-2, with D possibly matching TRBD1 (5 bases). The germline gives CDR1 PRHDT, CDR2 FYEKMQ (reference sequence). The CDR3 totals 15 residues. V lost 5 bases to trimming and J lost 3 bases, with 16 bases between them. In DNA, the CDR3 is TGTGCCAGCAGCACTCGGGACTGGAACCACTATGGCTACACCTTC. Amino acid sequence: CASSTRDWNHYGYTF.

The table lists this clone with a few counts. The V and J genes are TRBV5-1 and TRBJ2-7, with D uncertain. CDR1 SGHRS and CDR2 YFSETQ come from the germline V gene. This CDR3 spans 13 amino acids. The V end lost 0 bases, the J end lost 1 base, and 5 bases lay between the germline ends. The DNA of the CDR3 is TGCGCCAGCAGCTTGGGAGTATCCTACGAGCAGTACTTC. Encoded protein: CASSLGVSYEQYF. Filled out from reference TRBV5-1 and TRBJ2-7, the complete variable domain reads KAGVTQTPRYLIKTRGQQVTLSCSPISGHRSVSWYQQTPGQGLQFLFEYFSETQRNKGNFPGRFSGRQFSNSRSEMNVSTLELGDSALYLCASSLGVSYEQYFGPGTRLTVT.

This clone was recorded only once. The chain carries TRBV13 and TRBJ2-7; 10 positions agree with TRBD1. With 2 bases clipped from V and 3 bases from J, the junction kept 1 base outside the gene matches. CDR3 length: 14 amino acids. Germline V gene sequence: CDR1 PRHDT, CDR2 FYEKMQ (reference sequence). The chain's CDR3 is CASSLRTGGYEQYF. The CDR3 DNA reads TGTGCCAGCAGCTTAAGGACAGGGGGCTACGAGCAGTACTTC.

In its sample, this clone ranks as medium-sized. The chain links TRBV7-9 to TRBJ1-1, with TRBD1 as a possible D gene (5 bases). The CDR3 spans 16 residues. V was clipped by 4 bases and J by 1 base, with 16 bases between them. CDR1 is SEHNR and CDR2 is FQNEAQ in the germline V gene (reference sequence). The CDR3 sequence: CASSSGPPDKNTEAFF. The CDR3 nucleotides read TGTGCCAGCAGCTCGGGGCCGCCAGATAAGAACACTGAAGCTTTCTTT.

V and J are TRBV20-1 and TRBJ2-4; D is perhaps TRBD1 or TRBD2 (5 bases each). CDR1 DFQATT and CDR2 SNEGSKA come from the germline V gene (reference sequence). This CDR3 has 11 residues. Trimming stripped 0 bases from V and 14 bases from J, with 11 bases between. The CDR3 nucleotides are TGCAGTGCTAGAGATCCTAGAGGGGAGTACTTC. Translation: CSARDPRGEYF.

CDR3 sequence reads: CASSLVGASYNEQFF. Here the CDR3 DNA reads TGTGCCAGCAGTTTAGTCGGGGCTTCCTACAATGAGCAGTTCTTC. The rearrangement links TRBV28 to TRBJ2-1, with D perhaps TRBD1 or TRBD2 (5 bases each). The V end was cut by 2 bases, the J end by 1 base, with 9 bases between. The germline gives CDR1 MDHEN, CDR2 SYDVKM. The CDR3 runs to 15 residues.